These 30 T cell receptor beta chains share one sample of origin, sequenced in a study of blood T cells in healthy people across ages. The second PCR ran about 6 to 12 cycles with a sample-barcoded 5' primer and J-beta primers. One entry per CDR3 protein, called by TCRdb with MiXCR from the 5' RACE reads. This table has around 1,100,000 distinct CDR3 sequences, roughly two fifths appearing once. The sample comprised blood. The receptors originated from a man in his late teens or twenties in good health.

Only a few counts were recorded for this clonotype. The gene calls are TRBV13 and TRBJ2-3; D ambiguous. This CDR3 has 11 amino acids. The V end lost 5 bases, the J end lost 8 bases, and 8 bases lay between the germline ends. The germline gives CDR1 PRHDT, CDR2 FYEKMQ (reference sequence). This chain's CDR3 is CASSPRSTQYF. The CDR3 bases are TGTGCCAGCAGCCCCCGAAGTACGCAGTATTTT.

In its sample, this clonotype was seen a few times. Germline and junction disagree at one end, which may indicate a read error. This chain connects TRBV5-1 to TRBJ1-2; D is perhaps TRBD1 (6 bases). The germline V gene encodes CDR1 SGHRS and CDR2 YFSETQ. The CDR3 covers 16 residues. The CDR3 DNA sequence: TGTGCCAGCAGCTTGTCGGACAGCGGTCTGGGATATGGCTACACCTTC. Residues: CASSLSDSGLGYGYTF.

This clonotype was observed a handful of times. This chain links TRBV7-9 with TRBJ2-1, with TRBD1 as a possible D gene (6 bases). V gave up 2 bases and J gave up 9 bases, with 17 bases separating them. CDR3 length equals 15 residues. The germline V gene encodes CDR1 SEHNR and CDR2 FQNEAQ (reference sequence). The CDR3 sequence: CASSLISLGAGEQFF. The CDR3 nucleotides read TGTGCCAGCAGCTTAATCTCGTTGGGGGCCGGTGAGCAGTTCTTC.

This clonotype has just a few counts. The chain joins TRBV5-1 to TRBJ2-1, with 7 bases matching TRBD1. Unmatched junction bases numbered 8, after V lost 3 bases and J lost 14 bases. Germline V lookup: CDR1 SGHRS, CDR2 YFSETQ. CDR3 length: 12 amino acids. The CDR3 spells CASSSTGDPKFF. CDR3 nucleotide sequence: TGCGCCAGCAGCTCCACAGGGGACCCCAAGTTCTTC.

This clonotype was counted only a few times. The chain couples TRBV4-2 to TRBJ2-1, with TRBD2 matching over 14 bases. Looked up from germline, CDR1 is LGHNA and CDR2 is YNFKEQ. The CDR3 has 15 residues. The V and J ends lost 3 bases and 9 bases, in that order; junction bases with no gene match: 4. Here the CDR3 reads CASSQTSGGALEQFF. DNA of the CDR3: TGTGCCAGCAGCCAGACTAGCGGGGGGGCCCTTGAGCAGTTCTTC.

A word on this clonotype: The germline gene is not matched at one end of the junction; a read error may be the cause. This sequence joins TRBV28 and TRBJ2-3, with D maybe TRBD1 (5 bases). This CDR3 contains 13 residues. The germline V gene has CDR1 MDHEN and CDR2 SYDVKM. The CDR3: CASTSTSTGTQYF. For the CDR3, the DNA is TGTGCCAGCACTTCCACTTCCACAGGTACGCAGTATTTT.

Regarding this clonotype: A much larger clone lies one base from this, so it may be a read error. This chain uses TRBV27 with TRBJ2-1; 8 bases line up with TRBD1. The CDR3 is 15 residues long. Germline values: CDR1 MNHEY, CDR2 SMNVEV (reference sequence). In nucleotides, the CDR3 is TGTGCCGGCAGTCCTGACAGGGGAGGCTACAATGAGCAGTTCTTC. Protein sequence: CAGSPDRGGYNEQFF.

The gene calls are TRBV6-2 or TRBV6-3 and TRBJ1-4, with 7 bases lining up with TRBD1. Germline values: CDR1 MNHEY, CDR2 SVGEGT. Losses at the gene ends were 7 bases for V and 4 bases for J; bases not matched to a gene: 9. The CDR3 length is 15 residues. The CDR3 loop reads CASTPGTANNEKLFF. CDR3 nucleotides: TGTGCCAGCACCCCGGGGACAGCAAATAATGAAAAACTGTTTTTT.

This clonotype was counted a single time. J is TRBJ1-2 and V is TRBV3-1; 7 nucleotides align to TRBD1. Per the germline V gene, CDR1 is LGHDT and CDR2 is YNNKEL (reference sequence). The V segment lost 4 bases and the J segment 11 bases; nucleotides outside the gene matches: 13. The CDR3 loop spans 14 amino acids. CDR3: CASSPQGDSRFYTF. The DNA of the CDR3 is TGTGCCAGCAGCCCCCAGGGGGACAGCAGATTTTACACCTTC.

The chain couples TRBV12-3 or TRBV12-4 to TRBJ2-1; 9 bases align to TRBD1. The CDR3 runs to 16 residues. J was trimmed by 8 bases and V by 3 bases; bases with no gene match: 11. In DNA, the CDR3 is TGTGCCAGCAGTTTTTTAGGGACAGGGTATACGTATGAGCAGTTCTTC. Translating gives CASSFLGTGYTYEQFF.

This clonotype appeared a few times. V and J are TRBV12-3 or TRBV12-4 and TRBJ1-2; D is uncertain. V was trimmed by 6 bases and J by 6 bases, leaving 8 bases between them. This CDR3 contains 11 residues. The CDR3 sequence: CASSRSDGYTF. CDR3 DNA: TGTGCCAGCAGCCGTTCAGATGGCTACACCTTC.

This CDR3 is CASMGLRTQYF. The CDR3 region has the DNA TGTGCCAGCATGGGACTCCGGACCCAGTACTTC. This rearrangement joins TRBV6-5 to TRBJ2-5, with D possibly matching TRBD2 (6 bases). From germline, CDR1 is MNHEY and CDR2 SVGAGI. This CDR3 spans 11 amino acids. The V end was cut by 7 bases, the J end by 7 bases, with 10 bases between.

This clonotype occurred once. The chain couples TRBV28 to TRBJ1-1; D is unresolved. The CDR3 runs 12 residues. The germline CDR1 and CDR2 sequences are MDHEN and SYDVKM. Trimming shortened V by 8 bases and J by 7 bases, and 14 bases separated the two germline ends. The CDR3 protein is CASPSAENEAFF. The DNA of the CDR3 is TGTGCCAGCCCCTCGGCGGAGAATGAAGCTTTCTTT.

The CDR3 sequence is CASVGDRGSVLNTEAFF. In DNA, the CDR3 is TGTGCTAGTGTCGGCGACAGGGGGAGCGTACTGAACACTGAAGCTTTCTTT. The chain employs TRBV12-5 and TRBJ1-1, with TRBD1 identical over 9 bases. The CDR3 extends over 17 amino acids. J gave up 0 bases and V 7 bases, and 12 bases lay outside the gene matches. Germline CDR1 is LGHNT and CDR2 is FRNRAP. The full variable domain, rest sourced from reference TRBV12-5 and TRBJ1-1, is DARVTQTPRHKVTEMGQEVTMRCQPILGHNTVFWYRQTMMQGLELLAYFRNRAPLDDSGMPKDRFSAEMPDATLATLKIQPSEPRDSAVYFCASVGDRGSVLNTEAFFGQGTRLTVV.

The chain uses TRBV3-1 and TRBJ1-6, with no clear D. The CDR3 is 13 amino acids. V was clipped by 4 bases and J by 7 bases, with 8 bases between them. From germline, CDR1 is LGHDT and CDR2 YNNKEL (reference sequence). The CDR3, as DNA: TGTGCCAGCAGCCCATTATCGAATTCACCCCTCCACTTT. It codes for CASSPLSNSPLHF.

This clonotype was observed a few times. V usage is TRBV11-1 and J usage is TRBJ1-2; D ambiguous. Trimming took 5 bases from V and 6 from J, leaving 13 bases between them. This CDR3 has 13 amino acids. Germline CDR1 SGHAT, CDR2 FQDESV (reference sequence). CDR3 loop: CASSTLSRNGYTF. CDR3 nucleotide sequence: TGTGCCAGCAGCACTCTAAGTAGGAATGGCTACACCTTC.

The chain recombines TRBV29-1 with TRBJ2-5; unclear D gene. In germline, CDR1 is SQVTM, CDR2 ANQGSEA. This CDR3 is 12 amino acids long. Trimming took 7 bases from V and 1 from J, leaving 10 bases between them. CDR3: CSGGRTQETQYF. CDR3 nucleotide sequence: TGCAGCGGTGGACGGACCCAAGAGACCCAGTACTTC.

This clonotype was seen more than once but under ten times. CDR3 sequence reads: CASTRAGLVNYGYTF. Written as DNA, the CDR3 is TGTGCCAGCACCCGAGCAGGGCTTGTAAACTATGGCTACACCTTC. The gene calls are TRBV6-1 and TRBJ1-2; D possibly corresponds to TRBD1 (5 bases). V lost 7 bases and J 2 bases, leaving 17 bases between the germline ends. Germline values: CDR1 MNHNS, CDR2 SASEGT. CDR3 length: 15 residues.

CDR3 residues: CSAPVPSTDTQYF. The CDR3, as DNA: TGCAGTGCTCCCGTCCCTAGCACAGATACGCAGTATTTT. This rearrangement joins TRBV20-1 to TRBJ2-3; D not certain. V was cut by 5 bases and J by 0 bases, with 9 bases left in between. The germline CDR1 and CDR2 sequences are DFQATT and SNEGSKA (reference sequence). The CDR3 is 13 amino acids.

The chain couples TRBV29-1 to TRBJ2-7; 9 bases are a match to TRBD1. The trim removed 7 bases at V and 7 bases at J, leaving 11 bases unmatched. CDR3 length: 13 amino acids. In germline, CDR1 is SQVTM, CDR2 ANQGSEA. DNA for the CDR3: TGCAGCGGTAGGACAGGGGCACGTAATGAGCAGTACTTC. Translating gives CSGRTGARNEQYF.

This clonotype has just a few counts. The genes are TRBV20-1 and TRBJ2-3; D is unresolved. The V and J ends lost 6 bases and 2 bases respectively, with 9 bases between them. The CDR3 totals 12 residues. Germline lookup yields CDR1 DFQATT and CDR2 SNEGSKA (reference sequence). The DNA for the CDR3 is TGCAGTGCCCCCCCGGACACAGATACGCAGTATTTT. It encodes CSAPPDTDTQYF.

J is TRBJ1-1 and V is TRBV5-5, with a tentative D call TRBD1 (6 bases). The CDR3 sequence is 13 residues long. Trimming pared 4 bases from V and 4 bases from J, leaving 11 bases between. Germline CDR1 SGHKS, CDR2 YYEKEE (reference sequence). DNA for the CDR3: TGTGCCAGCAGCCACAGGACAGTCACTGAAGCTTTCTTT. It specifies CASSHRTVTEAFF. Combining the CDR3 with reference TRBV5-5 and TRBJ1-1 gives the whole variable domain DAGVTQSPTHLIKTRGQQVTLRCSPISGHKSVSWYQQVLGQGPQFIFQYYEKEERGRGNFPDRFSARQFPNYSSELNVNALLLGDSALYLCASSHRTVTEAFFGQGTRLTVV.

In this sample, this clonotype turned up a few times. The CDR3 DNA is TGCAGTGCTAAAAAGGTACTAGCGGGCCATAGCTCCTACAATGAGCAGTTCTTC. This sequence encodes CSAKKVLAGHSSYNEQFF. V and J are TRBV20-1 and TRBJ2-1, with TRBD2 identical over 9 bases. The V segment lost 4 bases and the J segment 0 bases; nucleotides outside the gene matches: 13. Per germline, CDR1 DFQATT and CDR2 SNEGSKA (reference sequence). The CDR3 runs 18 residues.

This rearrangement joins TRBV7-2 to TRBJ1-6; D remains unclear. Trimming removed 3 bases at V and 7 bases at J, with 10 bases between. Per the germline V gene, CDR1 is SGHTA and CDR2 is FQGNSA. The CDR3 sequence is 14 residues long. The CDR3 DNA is TGTGCCAGCAGCTTTAACCATGGGAATTCACCCCTCCACTTT. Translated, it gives CASSFNHGNSPLHF.

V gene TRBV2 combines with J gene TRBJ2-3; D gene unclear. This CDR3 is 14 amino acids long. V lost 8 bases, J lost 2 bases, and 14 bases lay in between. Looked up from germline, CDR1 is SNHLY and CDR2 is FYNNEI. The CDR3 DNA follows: TGTGCCAGCCTTAGGGCTGCCCCCACAGATACGCAGTATTTT. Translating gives CASLRAAPTDTQYF.

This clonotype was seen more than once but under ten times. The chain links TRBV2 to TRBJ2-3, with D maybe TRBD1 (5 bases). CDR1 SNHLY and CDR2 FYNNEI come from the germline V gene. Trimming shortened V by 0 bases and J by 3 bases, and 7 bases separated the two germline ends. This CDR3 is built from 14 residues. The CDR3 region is CASSEAQGTDTQYF. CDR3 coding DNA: TGTGCCAGCAGTGAAGCGCAGGGTACAGATACGCAGTATTTT.

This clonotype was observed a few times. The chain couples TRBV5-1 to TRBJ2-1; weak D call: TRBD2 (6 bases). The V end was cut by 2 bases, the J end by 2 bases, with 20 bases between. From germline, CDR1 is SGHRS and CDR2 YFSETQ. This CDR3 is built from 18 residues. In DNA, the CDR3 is TGCGCCAGCAGCTTCTCCGGGACCCGGCGGGGTCCCTACAATGAGCAGTTCTTC. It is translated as CASSFSGTRRGPYNEQFF. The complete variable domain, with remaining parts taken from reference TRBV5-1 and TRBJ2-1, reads KAGVTQTPRYLIKTRGQQVTLSCSPISGHRSVSWYQQTPGQGLQFLFEYFSETQRNKGNFPGRFSGRQFSNSRSEMNVSTLELGDSALYLCASSFSGTRRGPYNEQFFGPGTRLTVL.

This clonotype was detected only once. The CDR3 DNA follows: TGTGCCATCAGCCAATCCACCAGGGGGGCAAAGAATGAGCAGTACTTC. Translated, it gives CAISQSTRGAKNEQYF. The gene calls are TRBV10-3 and TRBJ2-5, with D perhaps TRBD1 (7 bases). This CDR3 is built from 16 residues. Germline V gene lookup returns CDR1 ENHRY and CDR2 SYGVKD. V lost 6 bases and J lost 11, with 28 bases in between.

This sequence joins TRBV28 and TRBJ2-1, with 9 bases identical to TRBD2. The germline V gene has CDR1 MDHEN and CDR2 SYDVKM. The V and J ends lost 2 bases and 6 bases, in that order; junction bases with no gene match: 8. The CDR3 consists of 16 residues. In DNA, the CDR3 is TGTGCCAGCAGTTTACGAGGGGCGGGGGGGCCCAATGAGCAGTTCTTC. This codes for CASSLRGAGGPNEQFF.

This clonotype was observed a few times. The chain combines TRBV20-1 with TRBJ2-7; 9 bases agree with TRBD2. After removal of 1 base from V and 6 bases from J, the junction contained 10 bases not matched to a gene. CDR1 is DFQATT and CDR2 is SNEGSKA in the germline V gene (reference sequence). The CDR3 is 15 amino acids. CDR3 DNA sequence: TGCAGTGCTAGAGGTTCTAGCGGGGAGCAAGGCGAGCAGTACTTC. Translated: CSARGSSGEQGEQYF.